The TCR beta chain under discussion was sequenced for a study of tumor-infiltrating lymphocytes in primary liver carcinoma. The study, taken as a whole, reports: Compared with blood, tumor repertoires held significantly more in their top 250 clones.

Priming with a constant-region primer yielded TCR beta cDNA from 450 to 600 ng total RNA. Libraries of TCR beta came from three nested multiplex PCR rounds with slightly modified ARM-PCR. TRBV1-TRBV30 forward primers paired with a C-beta reverse primer were used in the first two PCR rounds, which ran roughly 11 cycles each. TCRdb recomputed calls from the multiplex PCR reads with MiXCR, one row per CDR3 protein. Of hundreds of thousands of distinct CDR3 sequences in the sample, 58% are singletons; the top ten hold approximately 17%. V was shortened by 8 bases and J by 0 bases, with 14 bases between the two germline ends. This CDR3 has 15 residues. Per germline, CDR1 MNHEY and CDR2 SVGAGI. With respect to this clonotype: What it binds is not known. A much larger clone differs by one base, so this may be a read error.

Germline DNA was also extracted, with blood RNA taken from unsorted whole blood. Patients carried chronic HBV infection without prior treatment. The sequence was obtained from a woman in her 30s with primary liver carcinoma and hepatitis B virus infection. The sequenced material came from peripheral blood. This chain links TRBV6-5 with TRBJ1-5; possible D gene TRBD1, 6 bases. CDR3: CASGNEGVSNQPQHF. CDR3 in DNA: TGTGCCAGCGGCAATGAGGGGGTTAGCAATCAGCCCCAGCATTTT.